This T cell receptor beta chain was retrieved from a study of human thymus T cells. Points from the study as a whole: There appeared to be biased usage of V and J genes in thymic and blood repertoires. Related work found strong thymic repertoire overlap between unrelated individuals.

Clones were sequenced by immunoSEQ multiplex PCR, and TCRdb holds only the in-frame ones, with some missing. The sample includes about 78,000 clones, nearly 98% of them seen just once. CDR1 is SGHRS, CDR2 YFSETQ, per germline. V gave up 0 bases and J gave up 6 bases, with 2 bases separating them. The CDR3 is 11 residues long. Corrective heart surgery yielded the resections from which the thymus tissue came. Donors consisted of healthy Finnish infants (having corrective surgery for congenital heart defects). A note on this clone: Its antigen remains unknown. Other nucleotide sequences in the sample specify the same CDR3.

The chain carries TRBV5-1 and TRBJ2-3; no clear D gene. The clonotype originates from a boy younger than two with a congenital heart defect but otherwise immunologically healthy. The source material was thymus tissue. The DNA of the CDR3 is TGCGCCAGCAGCTTGGGGGATACGCAGTATTTT. This encodes CASSLGDTQYF.